What follows are 6 T cell receptor beta chains derived from one specimen sequenced in a study of human T cells and chemical hapten exposure. Stated time point: patch test 2, 6 weeks after DPC sensitization. Treatment noted: therapeutic diphenylcyclopropenone sensitization with weekly scalp DPC. MiXCR, run by TCRdb on the RACE reads, gives a single entry per CDR3 protein. The data hold 27,000 or so distinct CDR3 sequences, with over 9% observed a single time. Sequencing was performed on whole blood, taken in connection with sensitization to the hapten diphenylcyclopropenone (DPC). The receptor set was obtained from a man aged 30 to 45 with alopecia areata. Some clones in this sample may be carry-over from other donors' samples.

In DNA form, the CDR3 reads TGCAGCGTCGGACATCTGAATGAGCAGTTCTTC. This gives the protein CSVGHLNEQFF. The chain employs TRBV29-1 and TRBJ2-1; maybe TRBD1 (5 bases). Trimming shortened V by 6 bases and J by 7 bases, and 10 bases separated the two germline ends. Germline lookup yields CDR1 SQVTM and CDR2 ANQGSEA. The CDR3 spans 11 residues.

This clonotype was seen a few times. This rearrangement joins TRBV4-2 to TRBJ1-1; D perhaps matches TRBD1 (5 bases). Trimming left V 3 bases short and J 9 bases short, with 17 bases between. Germline values: CDR1 LGHNA, CDR2 YNFKEQ. The CDR3 has 14 amino acids. This CDR3 is CASSQGRPGGQAFF. DNA of the CDR3: TGTGCCAGCAGCCAGGGGAGGCCGGGGGGTCAAGCTTTCTTT.

This chain connects TRBV7-2 to TRBJ2-3; D might be TRBD2 (6 bases). The CDR3 is made up of 11 amino acids. Trimming removed 3 bases from V and 14 bases from J, with 12 bases in between. The V gene's germline CDR1 is SGHTA and CDR2 FQGNSA. The CDR3 DNA reads as TGTGCCAGCAGCTTGGGGGACTCCCCGTATTTT. Translated, it gives CASSLGDSPYF. Full variable domain (rest looked up from reference TRBV7-2 and TRBJ2-3): GAGVSQSPSNKVTEKGKDVELRCDPISGHTALYWYRQSLGQGLEFLIYFQGNSAPDKSGLPSDRFSAERTGGSVSTLTIQRTQQEDSAVYLCASSLGDSPYFGPGTRLTVL.

This clonotype showed up many times. This chain links TRBV10-3 with TRBJ2-1; D might be TRBD1 or TRBD2, each matching 5 bases. V was shortened by 6 bases and J by 4 bases, with 19 bases between the two germline ends. This CDR3 is 16 amino acids long. Germline loops: CDR1 ENHRY, CDR2 SYGVKD. The CDR3 sequence is CAIRNSRDQKYNEQFF. The CDR3 nucleotides read TGTGCCATCAGAAATAGCCGGGACCAAAAATACAATGAGCAGTTCTTC.

This clonotype was observed at least ten times. J is TRBJ2-3 and V is TRBV29-1; perhaps TRBD2 as D (6 bases). Germline V CDR1 and CDR2: SQVTM, ANQGSEA. The CDR3 consists of 14 residues. Trimming left V 7 bases short and J 1 base short, with 15 bases between. The CDR3 sequence: CSAVGGTGTDTQYF. For the CDR3, the DNA is TGCAGCGCCGTCGGGGGTACCGGCACAGATACGCAGTATTTT.

This clonotype was counted at least ten times. This chain connects TRBV20-1 to TRBJ2-3, with D unresolved. Deletions cut 0 bases from V and 4 bases from J, with 11 bases between. CDR3 size: 14 residues. Germline V gives CDR1 DFQATT, CDR2 SNEGSKA (reference sequence). The CDR3 DNA follows: TGCAGTGCTAGAGATGAGTCGGGTTCAGATACGCAGTATTTT. This gives the protein CSARDESGSDTQYF.